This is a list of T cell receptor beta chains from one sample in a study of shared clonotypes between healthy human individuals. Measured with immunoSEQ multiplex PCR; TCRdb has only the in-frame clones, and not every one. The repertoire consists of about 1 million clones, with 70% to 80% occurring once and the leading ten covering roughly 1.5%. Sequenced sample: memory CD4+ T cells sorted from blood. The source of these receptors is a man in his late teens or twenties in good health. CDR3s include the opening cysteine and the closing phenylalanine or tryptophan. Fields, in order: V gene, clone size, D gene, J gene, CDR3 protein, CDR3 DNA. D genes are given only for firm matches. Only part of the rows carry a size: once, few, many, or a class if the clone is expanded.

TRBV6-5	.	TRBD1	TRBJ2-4	CASSPRQGARNIQYF	TGTGCCAGCAGTCCACGACAGGGGGCGAGAAACATTCAGTACTTC
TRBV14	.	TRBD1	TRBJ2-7	CASSQQWTGLYEQYF	TGTGCCAGCAGCCAACAATGGACAGGACTCTACGAGCAGTACTTC
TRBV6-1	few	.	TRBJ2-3	CASRWDTVRTDTQYF	TGTGCCAGCAGGTGGGACACGGTGCGTACGGATACGCAGTATTTT
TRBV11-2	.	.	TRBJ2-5	CASSSGGAAGETQYF	TGTGCCAGCAGCTCGGGGGGCGCGGCCGGGGAGACCCAGTACTTC
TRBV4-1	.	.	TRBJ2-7	CASSQSASGGREQYF	TGCGCCAGCAGCCAATCGGCTTCTGGGGGGCGCGAGCAGTACTTC
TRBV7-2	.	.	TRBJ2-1	CASSSGEGSYNEQFF	TGTGCCAGCAGCTCAGGGGAGGGCTCCTACAATGAGCAGTTCTTC
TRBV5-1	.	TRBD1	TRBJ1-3	CASSLEGRTGKGSGNTIYF	TGCGCCAGCAGCTTGGAGGGTAGGACAGGGAAGGGCTCTGGAAACACCATATATTTT
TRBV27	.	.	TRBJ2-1	CASRTHYPYNEQFF	TGTGCCAGCAGAACACATTACCCCTACAATGAGCAGTTCTTC
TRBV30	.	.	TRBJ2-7	CAWSLGGPSYEQYF	TGTGCCTGGAGCCTCGGAGGCCCGTCCTACGAGCAGTACTTC
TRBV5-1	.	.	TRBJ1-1	CASSPSPTNTEAFF	TGCGCCAGCAGCCCTTCCCCCACGAACACTGAAGCTTTCTTT
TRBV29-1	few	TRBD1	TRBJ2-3	CSVEGDRGLGTQYF	TGCAGCGTTGAGGGGGACAGGGGGTTAGGTACGCAGTATTTT
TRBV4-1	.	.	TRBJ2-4	CASSQESRGLGWENIQYF	TGCGCCAGCAGCCAAGAGTCCCGGGGCCTGGGTTGGGAAAACATTCAGTACTTC
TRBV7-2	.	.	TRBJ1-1	CASSPWGPRTEAFF	TGTGCCAGCAGCCCCTGGGGACCGAGGACTGAAGCTTTCTTT
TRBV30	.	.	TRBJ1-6	CAWGAEGYNSPLHF	TGTGCCTGGGGTGCAGAGGGATATAATTCACCCCTCCACTTT
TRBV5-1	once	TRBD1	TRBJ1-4	CASSLEGTGSEKLFF	TGCGCCAGCAGCTTGGAGGGGACAGGGTCCGAAAAACTGTTTTTT
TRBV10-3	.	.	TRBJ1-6	CAISENGRGVSPLHF	TGTGCCATCAGTGAGAACGGCCGAGGGGTCTCACCCCTCCACTTT
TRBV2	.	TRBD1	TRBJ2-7	CASRRDRGPHEQYF	TGTGCCAGCAGGCGGGACAGGGGGCCGCACGAGCAGTACTTC
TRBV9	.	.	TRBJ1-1	CASRGASNTEAFF	TGTGCCAGCAGAGGGGCATCGAACACTGAAGCTTTCTTT
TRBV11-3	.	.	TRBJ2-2	CASSSTALTGELFF	TGTGCCAGCAGCTCGACAGCGCTAACCGGGGAGCTGTTTTTT
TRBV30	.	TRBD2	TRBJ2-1	CAWSVRLAGANEQFF	TGTGCCTGGAGTGTACGGCTAGCGGGAGCCAATGAGCAGTTCTTC
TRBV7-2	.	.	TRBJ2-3	CASSLRMPGTDTQYF	TGTGCCAGCAGCTTAAGAATGCCCGGCACAGATACGCAGTATTTT
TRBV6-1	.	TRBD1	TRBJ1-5	CASSDRGRGQPQHF	TGTGCCAGCAGTGACAGGGGGCGTGGACAGCCCCAGCATTTT
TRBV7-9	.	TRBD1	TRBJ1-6	CASSLGQGAGSPLHF	TGTGCCAGCAGCTTAGGGCAGGGGGCGGGTTCACCCCTCCACTTT
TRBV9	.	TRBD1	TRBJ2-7	CASSVGQGASYEQYF	TGTGCCAGCAGCGTCGGACAGGGGGCGAGTTACGAGCAGTACTTC
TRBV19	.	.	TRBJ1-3	CASSTYGTLRSGNTIYF	TGTGCCAGTAGTACCTACGGGACGCTCCGCTCTGGAAACACCATATATTTT